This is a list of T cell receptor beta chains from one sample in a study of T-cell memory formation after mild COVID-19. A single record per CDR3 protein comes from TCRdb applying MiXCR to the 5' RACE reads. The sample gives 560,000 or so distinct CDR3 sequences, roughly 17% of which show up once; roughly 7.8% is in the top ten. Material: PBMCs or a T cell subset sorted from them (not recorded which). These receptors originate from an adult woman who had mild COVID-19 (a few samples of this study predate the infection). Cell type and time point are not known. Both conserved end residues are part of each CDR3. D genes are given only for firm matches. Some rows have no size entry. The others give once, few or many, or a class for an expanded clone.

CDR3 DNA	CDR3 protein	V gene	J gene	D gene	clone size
TGTGCCACCAGCAGAGCCCTGGGTGTGGATCAGCCCCAGCATTTT	CATSRALGVDQPQHF	TRBV15	TRBJ1-5	NA	many
TGTGCCAGCAGCGTAGCCGAGTATGAGCAGTTCTTC	CASSVAEYEQFF	TRBV9	TRBJ2-1	NA	few
TGTGCCAGCAGCCGAGACGGGACTAGCGGCAATGAGCAGTTCTTC	CASSRDGTSGNEQFF	TRBV3-1	TRBJ2-1	TRBD2	few
TGTGCCATCAGTGAGGACGGGGACCCCTACGAGCAGTACTTC	CAISEDGDPYEQYF	TRBV10-3	TRBJ2-7	NA	few
TGTGCCAGCAGTTACACCGCCAGCCGTATCTCCTACGAGCAGTACTTC	CASSYTASRISYEQYF	TRBV6-5	TRBJ2-7	NA	NA
TGCGCCAGCAGCCAACGGGACACTTACACCGGGGAGCTGTTTTTT	CASSQRDTYTGELFF	TRBV4-3	TRBJ2-2	NA	many
TGCAGTGTCCCGCTCCGGGACAGAGCCTACGAGCAGTACTTC	CSVPLRDRAYEQYF	TRBV20-1	TRBJ2-7	TRBD1	few
TGTGCCAGCAGCCCTTACGGGGGGCGCCATGCAACTAATGAAAAACTGTTTTTT	CASSPYGGRHATNEKLFF	TRBV7-6	TRBJ1-4	NA	NA
TGTGCCAGCAGTTACCGACTAGCGGGGGGACCAAATACCGGGGAGCTGTTTTTT	CASSYRLAGGPNTGELFF	TRBV6-5	TRBJ2-2	TRBD2	few
TGCGCCAGCAGCTTACCCGGGACCACAGAGGGGCAGCTCCACTTT	CASSLPGTTEGQLHF	TRBV5-1	TRBJ1-6	NA	NA
TGCGCCAGCAGCCCTGGGTTTAGCACAGATACGCAGTATTTT	CASSPGFSTDTQYF	TRBV4-1	TRBJ2-3	NA	NA
TGTGCCAGCACCGAGGACTCCTATAATTCACCCCTCCACTTT	CASTEDSYNSPLHF	TRBV7-6	TRBJ1-6	NA	few
TGTGCCAGCAGCGGCGGACGATCGGCAGGCCCTCAATACTACGAGCAGTACTTC	CASSGGRSAGPQYYEQYF	TRBV5-6	TRBJ2-7	NA	few
TGTGCCAGCAGTCCTCTCGGTCGGGGGGGAAAAGAGACCCAGTACTTC	CASSPLGRGGKETQYF	TRBV12-3/TRBV12-4	TRBJ2-5	TRBD2	NA
TGTGCCAGCAGTTCTCCCGGGACTGCCACTGAAGCTTTCTTT	CASSSPGTATEAFF	TRBV6-5	TRBJ1-1	NA	few
TGTGCCAGCAGCTTACGGGGACACCACTATGGCTACACCTTC	CASSLRGHHYGYTF	TRBV13	TRBJ1-2	NA	few
TGTGCCAGCACCAGGTGGGAGACTGAAGCTTTCTTT	CASTRWETEAFF	TRBV12-3/TRBV12-4	TRBJ1-1	NA	NA
TGCAGTGCTAGAAACCGACTGACTAGCGGGAGCACCGGGGAGCTGTTTTTT	CSARNRLTSGSTGELFF	TRBV20-1	TRBJ2-2	TRBD2	NA
TGTGCCAGCTCACCGAGAGACAGGCGACTAAACTATGGCTACACCTTC	CASSPRDRRLNYGYTF	TRBV27	TRBJ1-2	NA	NA
TGCAGCGTTGCCGGGACTAGCGGGGGGAGCACAGATACGCAGTATTTT	CSVAGTSGGSTDTQYF	TRBV29-1	TRBJ2-3	TRBD2	few
TGTGCCAGCTCCCCGGCGGATACGGGACGGGGTAATGAGCAGTTCTTC	CASSPADTGRGNEQFF	TRBV18	TRBJ2-1	NA	few
TGTGCCAGCAGCTCCACGCCCGAGACAGGCTACGAGCAGTACTTC	CASSSTPETGYEQYF	TRBV7-6	TRBJ2-7	NA	NA
TGTGCCAGCAGGGTCCTAGCGAATCAAGAGACCCAGTACTTC	CASRVLANQETQYF	TRBV12-3/TRBV12-4	TRBJ2-5	NA	many
TGCAGTGCTAGAGACCCTAGCGGACCTATAGCTGGCACAGATACGCAGTATTTT	CSARDPSGPIAGTDTQYF	TRBV20-1	TRBJ2-3	TRBD2	few
TGTGCCACCAGTGATTTGTGGGGTGAGCAGTTCTTC	CATSDLWGEQFF	TRBV24-1	TRBJ2-1	NA	few
TGTGCCAGCGGGACAGGGGGAAACACTGAAGCTTTCTTT	CASGTGGNTEAFF	TRBV12-3/TRBV12-4	TRBJ1-1	TRBD1	NA
TGCGCCAGCAGCCCAGGACTAGCGGGGTTCCAAGAGACCCAGTACTTC	CASSPGLAGFQETQYF	TRBV4-1	TRBJ2-5	TRBD2	NA
TGTGCCAGCTCTGAGGAGGAGGACTACAATGAGCAGTTCTTC	CASSEEEDYNEQFF	TRBV25-1	TRBJ2-1	NA	few
TGCGCCAGCAGCCCCGTGCGTGGACGAGGGGAGACCCAGTACTTC	CASSPVRGRGETQYF	TRBV4-3	TRBJ2-5	NA	NA
TGTGCCTGGAGTGTAACTAGCGGGAGGTTCGAAGAGCAGTTCTTC	CAWSVTSGRFEEQFF	TRBV30	TRBJ2-1	TRBD2	few
TGTGCCACCAGTGACCCCAGGGCGGGAGGACACAATGAGCAGTTCTTC	CATSDPRAGGHNEQFF	TRBV24-1	TRBJ2-1	TRBD2	NA
TGTGCCAGTTCGGGACAGCGGAGCAATCAGCCCCAGCATTTT	CASSGQRSNQPQHF	TRBV19	TRBJ1-5	TRBD1	NA
TGTGCCAGCAGCTTAGGTGATAGCGGATCCTACAATGAGCAGTTCTTC	CASSLGDSGSYNEQFF	TRBV7-8	TRBJ2-1	NA	few
TGTGCCAGCAACACAGGGGGACAGCCCTCCTACAATGAGCAGTTCTTC	CASNTGGQPSYNEQFF	TRBV11-2	TRBJ2-1	TRBD1	NA
TGTGCCAGCAGTCACCCTCTGGGCCCTGAAGCTTTCTTT	CASSHPLGPEAFF	TRBV12-3/TRBV12-4	TRBJ1-1	NA	few
TGTGCCAGCAGTTTATCGTACAGAATTAATGAAAAACTGTTTTTT	CASSLSYRINEKLFF	TRBV27	TRBJ1-4	NA	NA
TGCGCCAGCAGCTTGGAGGGACTAGGAGGGAATGAGCAGTTCTTC	CASSLEGLGGNEQFF	TRBV5-1	TRBJ2-1	TRBD2	NA
TGTGCCAGCAGTTCCCCGAGACTTACTAGATACAATGAGCAGTTCTTC	CASSSPRLTRYNEQFF	TRBV12-3/TRBV12-4	TRBJ2-1	NA	NA
TGTGCCAGCAGCTTAGAGGCAGGGGAAAACACTGAAGCTTTCTTT	CASSLEAGENTEAFF	TRBV13	TRBJ1-1	NA	NA
TGTGCCAGCAGCTTAGAATCTGGGACCTACGAGCAGTACTTC	CASSLESGTYEQYF	TRBV7-8	TRBJ2-7	NA	NA
TGCGCCAGCAGTCAGCACAATGAGCAGTTCTTC	CASSQHNEQFF	TRBV23-1	TRBJ2-1	NA	NA
TGCGCCAGCACCACTGGGGGAGGGCCCCTCACAGATACGCAGTATTTT	CASTTGGGPLTDTQYF	TRBV5-1	TRBJ2-3	TRBD2	NA
TGTGCCGTACGTCGGGCAGATACGCAGTATTTT	CAVRRADTQYF	TRBV27	TRBJ2-3	NA	NA
TGTGCCAGCACCAAGGGAACCAGGAAGAACACTGAAGCTTTCTTT	CASTKGTRKNTEAFF	TRBV7-2	TRBJ1-1	NA	few
TGCGCCAGCAGCCAAGAACAGTGGATTATTAACACTGAAGCTTTCTTT	CASSQEQWIINTEAFF	TRBV4-1	TRBJ1-1	NA	once
TGTGCCAGACTCGCCACCCCCCATGAGCAGTTCTTC	CARLATPHEQFF	TRBV2	TRBJ2-1	NA	NA
TGCGCCAGCAGCCGCCAGGGGTTCACCGGGGAGCTGTTTTTT	CASSRQGFTGELFF	TRBV4-1	TRBJ2-2	NA	few
TGTGCCAGCAGCCTGGGAACAGGGATCACCGGGGAGCTGTTTTTT	CASSLGTGITGELFF	TRBV3-1	TRBJ2-2	NA	NA
TGTGCCACCAGTATAGGGGGAGATGCTGACGAGCAGTACTTC	CATSIGGDADEQYF	TRBV15	TRBJ2-7	NA	few
TGTGCCAGCAGTCCTCCGGGACTAGCGGGAGGGAATGAGCAGTTCTTC	CASSPPGLAGGNEQFF	TRBV12-3/TRBV12-4	TRBJ2-1	TRBD2	many
TGTGCCAGCAGCTCCCCGTCGGGACTAGCGGGAGACGAGCAGTACTTC	CASSSPSGLAGDEQYF	TRBV7-9	TRBJ2-7	TRBD2	few
TGTGCCAGCAGTCCGATAGCGGGAGGGCCTCATGAGCAGTTCTTC	CASSPIAGGPHEQFF	TRBV27	TRBJ2-1	TRBD2	few
TGTGCCACCAGCCGAAGGGGTGGCTCCTACGAGCAGTACTTC	CATSRRGGSYEQYF	TRBV15	TRBJ2-7	NA	NA
TGTGCCAGCAGCCCCGGACAGGGGGCCCCGAAGGGCAATGAGCAGTTCTTC	CASSPGQGAPKGNEQFF	TRBV7-3	TRBJ2-1	TRBD1	NA
TGTGCCACCAGCGGTTACAGTGATCAAGAGACCCAGTACTTC	CATSGYSDQETQYF	TRBV15	TRBJ2-5	NA	NA